The 19 T cell receptor beta chains below all came from one sample that was sequenced in a study of blood T cell repertoires in COVID-19. Libraries were prepared by immunoSEQ multiplex PCR; TCRdb keeps only in-frame clonotypes and omits some of them. Among approximately 200,000 clones listed, about 91% were seen once. The material sequenced was peripheral blood. These receptors were collected from a man aged 18 to 30 with active or convalescent COVID-19.

This clone was counted a single time. This chain links TRBV11-2 with TRBJ2-1; TRBD2 matches 9 bases. This CDR3 comprises 15 residues. The V gene end was trimmed by 1 base and the J gene end by 6 bases; junction bases not matched to a gene: 4. The V gene's germline CDR1 is SGHAT and CDR2 FQNNGV. The CDR3 DNA reads TGTGCCAGCAGCTTAGGGAGGGGACTAGCCAATGAGCAGTTCTTC. Translating gives CASSLGRGLANEQFF.

This chain joins TRBV5-1 and TRBJ2-1; D is ambiguous. This CDR3 spans 14 amino acids. The germline V and J ends were trimmed by 0 bases and 10 bases, with 14 bases remaining between them. From germline, CDR1 is SGHRS and CDR2 YFSETQ. CDR3 protein: CASSLGPGLREQFF. Here the CDR3 DNA reads TGCGCCAGCAGCTTGGGGCCAGGCTTGCGCGAGCAGTTCTTC.

The chain recombines TRBV10-3 with TRBJ2-7, with 9 bases matching TRBD2. V gave up 6 bases and J gave up 6 bases; unmatched junction bases: 9. This CDR3 spans 14 amino acids. CDR1 is ENHRY, CDR2 SYGVKD, per germline. CDR3 in DNA: TGTGCCATCAGAGACGTAGCGGGAGACAGCGAGCAGTACTTC. It translates to CAIRDVAGDSEQYF.

The V gene is TRBV24-1, the J gene TRBJ2-7, with no clear D. The CDR3 contains 14 residues. Germline values: CDR1 KGHDR, CDR2 SFDVKD. The ends were cut back, 2 bases at V and 4 bases at J, with 11 bases in the middle. As DNA, the CDR3 is TGTGCCACCAGTGATTACAGTCACAGATACGAGCAGTACTTC. This translates into CATSDYSHRYEQYF.

The J gene is TRBJ2-2, the V gene TRBV9; maybe TRBD1 (6 bases). The CDR3 consists of 16 residues. CDR1 and CDR2 (germline): SGDLS, YYNGEE. The V gene lost 3 bases and the J gene lost 5 bases, with 17 bases spanning the gap. DNA for the CDR3: TGTGCCAGCAGCGCGGTAACGGGACATCAGACCGGGGAGCTGTTTTTT. The encoded protein is CASSAVTGHQTGELFF.

The chain combines TRBV28 with TRBJ1-2; possible D gene TRBD1, 6 bases. V lost 1 base to trimming and J lost 6 bases, with 12 bases between them. The CDR3 covers 14 residues. CDR1 is MDHEN and CDR2 is SYDVKM in the germline V gene. CDR3 nucleotides: TGTGCCAGCAGTTTATATACAGGGTCGAATGGCTACACCTTC. Residues: CASSLYTGSNGYTF.

The rearrangement joins TRBV5-4 to TRBJ2-7; a possible D gene is TRBD1 (5 bases). The ends were cut back, 1 base at V and 3 bases at J, with 20 bases in the middle. Germline values: CDR1 SGHNT, CDR2 YYREEE (reference sequence). The CDR3 totals 17 residues. The CDR3 DNA is TGTGCCAGCAGCTTGATAGGGTCTAGATGGGGCAACTACGAGCAGTACTTC. This sequence encodes CASSLIGSRWGNYEQYF. The full variable domain, rest sourced from reference TRBV5-4 and TRBJ2-7, is ETGVTQSPTHLIKTRGQQVTLRCSSQSGHNTVSWYQQALGQGPQFIFQYYREEENGRGNFPPRFSGLQFPNYSSELNVNALELDDSALYLCASSLIGSRWGNYEQYFGPGTRLTVT.

V is TRBV25-1 and J is TRBJ1-2; D is unclear. Germline CDR1 MGHDK, CDR2 SYGVNS. Between the trimmed V and J ends, which lost 8 bases and 0 bases, there was a span of 10 bases. This CDR3 is 13 amino acids long. In DNA form, the CDR3 reads TGTGCCAGCTCCCGGGGTACTAACTATGGCTACACCTTC. This sequence encodes CASSRGTNYGYTF.

The chain carries TRBV7-8 and TRBJ2-1; no firm D call. Deletions cut 5 bases from V and 8 bases from J, with 13 bases between. The CDR3 is made up of 13 amino acids. Germline-derived CDR1 and CDR2 are SGHVS and FQNEAQ. CDR3 coding DNA: TGTGCCAGCAGCCCACAGAGAGAGTATGAGCAGTTCTTC. Its protein is CASSPQREYEQFF.

The chain employs TRBV27 and TRBJ2-1; TRBD2 agrees at 10 bases. The CDR3 contains 14 residues. V dropped 3 bases and J dropped 6; count of bases not matched to a gene: 2. Germline CDR1 is MNHEY and CDR2 is SMNVEV (reference sequence). CDR3 bases: TGTGCCAGCAGTTTGAGCGGGAGGGGCAATGAGCAGTTCTTC. Amino acids: CASSLSGRGNEQFF.

V usage is TRBV6-5 and J usage is TRBJ2-7; D gene uncertain. This CDR3 has 15 residues. V was clipped by 2 bases and J by 4 bases, with 15 bases between them. CDR1 is MNHEY, CDR2 SVGAGI, per germline. CDR3 coding DNA: TGTGCCAGCAGTTACGAACCGGGTCTCAAGTACGAGCAGTACTTC. It specifies CASSYEPGLKYEQYF.

This chain uses TRBV11-2 with TRBJ1-6; maybe TRBD1 (5 bases). The germline V gene encodes CDR1 SGHAT and CDR2 FQNNGV. CDR3 length: 14 residues. With 0 bases removed from V and 10 bases from J, the gap between germline ends came to 10 bases. This chain's CDR3 is CASSLEGGLSPLHF. CDR3 DNA: TGTGCCAGCAGCTTAGAGGGGGGTCTGTCACCCCTCCACTTT.

The chain links TRBV5-1 to TRBJ1-2; 7 bases are shared with TRBD1. CDR1 is SGHRS and CDR2 is YFSETQ in the germline V gene. The J segment lost 0 bases and the V segment lost 0 bases, leaving 8 bases of the junction unmatched. The length of the CDR3 is 17 residues. In DNA form, the CDR3 reads TGCGCCAGCAGCTTGGCGGGGACAGCATTAGCTAACTATGGCTACACCTTC. It is translated as CASSLAGTALANYGYTF.

The chain joins TRBV30 to TRBJ2-7, with D possibly being TRBD1 (5 bases). Germline CDR1 reads GTSNPN; CDR2 reads SVGIG (reference sequence). Trimming removed 5 bases at V and 5 bases at J, with 16 bases between. CDR3 size: 13 residues. The CDR3 region is CAWSRSQGHEQYF. DNA of the CDR3: TGTGCCTGGTCGCGTTCCCAGGGCCACGAGCAGTACTTC.

This rearrangement joins TRBV9 to TRBJ2-1; 8 nucleotides match TRBD1. The CDR3 is 15 amino acids. Trimming cost V 1 base and J 5 bases; bases outside gene matches: 5. In germline, CDR1 is SGDLS, CDR2 YYNGEE. CDR3 region: CASSVRGQGHNEQFF. CDR3 sequence (DNA): TGTGCCAGCAGCGTACGAGGACAGGGACACAATGAGCAGTTCTTC.

The chain couples TRBV6-5 to TRBJ2-7, with 7 nucleotides matching TRBD1. Germline V gene data show CDR1 as MNHEY and CDR2 as SVGAGI. The CDR3 runs to 13 residues. V shed 6 bases and J 2 bases; nucleotides not matched to a gene: 4. The CDR3 loop is CASRTGSTYEQYF. The CDR3 DNA is TGTGCCAGCAGGACAGGGTCCACCTACGAGCAGTACTTC.

This rearrangement joins TRBV6-5 to TRBJ1-2; D perhaps matches TRBD1 (5 bases). V gave up 8 bases and J gave up 3 bases, with 16 bases separating them. This CDR3 region has 14 residues. Germline assignment: CDR1 MNHEY and CDR2 SVGAGI. DNA of the CDR3: TGTGCCAGCGGAAGGGTTTCAGGGCACTATGGCTACACCTTC. It yields the protein CASGRVSGHYGYTF.

The J gene is TRBJ2-7, the V gene TRBV29-1, with D perhaps matching TRBD2 (5 bases). The CDR3 has 15 amino acids. CDR1 is SQVTM and CDR2 is ANQGSEA in the germline V gene. Trimming shortened V by 7 bases and J by 0 bases, and 19 bases separated the two germline ends. CDR3: CSAFGKAGTSYEQYF. CDR3 coding DNA: TGCAGCGCTTTCGGCAAGGCGGGCACCTCCTACGAGCAGTACTTC.

CDR3 sequence (DNA): TGTGCCAGTGAATTGGGGGAGGTCTGGGGATGGGCCCCTGAAGCTTTCTTT. Its protein is CASELGEVWGWAPEAFF. V usage is TRBV5-5 and J usage is TRBJ1-1, with a weak D call TRBD1 (5 bases). The V and J ends lost 8 bases and 6 bases respectively, with 29 bases between them. The germline V gene has CDR1 SGHKS and CDR2 YYEKEE (reference sequence). This CDR3 region has 17 residues. The full variable domain, in which reference TRBV5-5 and TRBJ1-1 provide the parts outside the CDR3, is DAGVTQSPTHLIKTRGQQVTLRCSPISGHKSVSWYQQVLGQGPQFIFQYYEKEERGRGNFPDRFSARQFPNYSSELNVNALLLGDSALYLCASELGEVWGWAPEAFFGQGTRLTVV.